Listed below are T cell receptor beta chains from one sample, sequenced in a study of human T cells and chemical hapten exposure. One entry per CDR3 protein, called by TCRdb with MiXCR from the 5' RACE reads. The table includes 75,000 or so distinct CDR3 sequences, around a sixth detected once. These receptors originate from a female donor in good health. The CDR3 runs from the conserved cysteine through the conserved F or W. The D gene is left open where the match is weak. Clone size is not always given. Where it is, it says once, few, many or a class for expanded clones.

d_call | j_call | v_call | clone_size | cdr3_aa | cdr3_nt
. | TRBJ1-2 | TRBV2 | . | CASKGGLGYGYTF | TGTGCCAGCAAAGGGGGGCTTGGCTATGGCTACACCTTC
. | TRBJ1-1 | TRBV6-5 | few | CASSYLGTRTEAFF | TGTGCCAGCAGTTACCTGGGAACGAGGACTGAAGCTTTCTTT
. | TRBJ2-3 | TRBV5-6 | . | CASSLAVRGAQYF | TGTGCCAGCAGCTTGGCCGTACGGGGTGCGCAGTATTTT
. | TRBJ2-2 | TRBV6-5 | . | CASIARGPPGELFF | TGTGCCAGCATTGCCAGGGGTCCCCCCGGGGAGCTGTTTTTT
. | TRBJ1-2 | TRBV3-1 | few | CASSQDSRGDYGYTF | TGTGCCAGCAGCCAAGACAGCCGGGGGGACTATGGCTACACCTTC
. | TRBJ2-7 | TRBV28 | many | CAREGQQGVPEQYF | TGTGCCAGGGAGGGGCAACAGGGCGTCCCCGAGCAGTACTTC
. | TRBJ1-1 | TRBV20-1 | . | CSAQEGSGNTEAFF | TGCAGTGCCCAAGAAGGATCAGGGAACACTGAAGCTTTCTTT
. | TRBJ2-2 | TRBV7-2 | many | CASTRQRSSSTGELFF | TGTGCCAGCACCAGACAGCGGTCCTCTTCCACCGGGGAGCTGTTTTTT
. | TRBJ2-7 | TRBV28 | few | CASSLTALNEQYF | TGTGCCAGCAGTCTTACAGCTTTGAACGAGCAGTACTTC
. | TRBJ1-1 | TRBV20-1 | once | CSARVSNWWNTEAFF | TGCAGTGCTAGAGTTTCCAACTGGTGGAACACTGAAGCTTTCTTT
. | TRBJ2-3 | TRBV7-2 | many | CASSLNSPPTDTQYF | TGTGCCAGCAGCTTAAACTCGCCCCCCACAGATACGCAGTATTTT
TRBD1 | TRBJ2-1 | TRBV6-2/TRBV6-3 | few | CASTPRDRGNEQFF | TGTGCCAGCACCCCCCGGGACAGGGGCAATGAGCAGTTCTTC
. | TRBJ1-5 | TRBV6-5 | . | CASSYSWGDNQPQHF | TGTGCCAGCAGTTACTCTTGGGGAGACAATCAGCCCCAGCATTTT
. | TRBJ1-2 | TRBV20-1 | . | CSAGSWDEANYGYTF | TGCAGTGCTGGCTCTTGGGACGAAGCTAACTATGGCTACACCTTC
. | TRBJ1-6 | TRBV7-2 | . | CASSIGAAPLNSPLHF | TGTGCCAGCAGCATCGGGGCAGCTCCACTAAATTCACCCCTCCACTTT
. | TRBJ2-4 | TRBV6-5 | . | CASSYFIPGPKNIQYF | TGTGCCAGCAGTTACTTCATACCGGGCCCTAAAAACATTCAGTACTTC
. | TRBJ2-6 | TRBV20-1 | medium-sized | CSARRGPSSGANVLTF | TGCAGTGCTAGGAGGGGCCCGAGCTCTGGGGCCAACGTCCTGACTTTC
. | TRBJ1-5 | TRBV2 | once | CAGNKEGRGQPQHF | TGTGCCGGTAACAAGGAGGGGAGAGGTCAGCCCCAGCATTTT
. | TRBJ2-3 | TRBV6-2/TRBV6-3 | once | CASSYYSDTQYF | TGTGCCAGCAGTTACTATTCAGATACGCAGTATTTT